The rows below give T cell receptor beta chains drawn from one sample of a study of response to subunit inactivated influenza vaccine. A single record per CDR3 protein comes from TCRdb applying MiXCR to the RT-PCR reads. This sample has 400,000 to 650,000 distinct CDR3 sequences, with 6.5% to 8% found just once. The sequencing used PBMCs from blood, collected roughly 24 months after vaccination. These receptors came from a man aged 50-75 years who received an inactivated influenza vaccine. CDR3s include the opening cysteine and the closing phenylalanine or tryptophan. Each record gives: J gene, CDR3 length, D gene, clone size, V gene, CDR3 DNA, CDR3 protein. D genes are given only for firm matches. Clone size, where shown, is once, few, many, or a class for clones that have expanded.

TRBJ1-1,11,TRBD1,-,TRBV29-1,TGCAGCGTTGGAACAGGGGACTACGCTTTCTTT,CSVGTGDYAFF
TRBJ1-1,12,TRBD1,few,TRBV29-1,TGCAGCGCCGTAGGGACAGGCACTGAAGCTTTCTTT,CSAVGTGTEAFF
TRBJ2-2,15,TRBD1,many,TRBV6-1,TGTGCCAGCAGAAGGGACAGGGGGAACACCGGGGAGCTGTTTTTT,CASRRDRGNTGELFF
TRBJ2-6,15,-,few,TRBV10-2,TGCGCCAGCAGTGCAGGACAGCCTGGGGCCAACGTCCTGACTTTC,CASSAGQPGANVLTF
TRBJ2-5,14,-,many,TRBV12-3/TRBV12-4,TGTGCCAGCAGTCCCCTAGTACTACAAGAGACCCAGTACTTC,CASSPLVLQETQYF
TRBJ1-6,12,-,-,TRBV30,TGTGCCTGGAGTTCCCAAAATTCACCCCTCCACTTT,CAWSSQNSPLHF
TRBJ2-7,14,-,many,TRBV27,TGTGCCAGCAGCTTAGGTCTCGGGTCCTACGAGCAGTACTTC,CASSLGLGSYEQYF
TRBJ1-5,13,-,many,TRBV10-3,TGTGCCACCCGACAGGCGGTCAATCAGCCCCAGCATTTT,CATRQAVNQPQHF
TRBJ2-1,15,TRBD1,many,TRBV27,TGTGCCAGCAGTTCTCATACGACAGGGTGGAATGAGCAGTTCTTC,CASSSHTTGWNEQFF
TRBJ2-7,16,-,few,TRBV3-1,TGTGCCAGCAGCCAAGTAGGAGGGCTAGCAGTCTACGAGCAGTACTTC,CASSQVGGLAVYEQYF
TRBJ2-1,20,TRBD2,-,TRBV11-2,TGTGCCAGCAGCTTAGTATGGGGGCGACTAGCGGGCGTCGGGCTCCATGAGCAGTTCTTC,CASSLVWGRLAGVGLHEQFF
TRBJ2-5,16,TRBD2,-,TRBV7-2,TGTGCCAGCAGCTTGGGACTAGCGGGAGTTGTTGAGACCCAGTACTTC,CASSLGLAGVVETQYF
TRBJ2-2,13,-,few,TRBV25-1,TGTGCCTCAGCAGGGAGGAACACCGGGGAGCTGTTTTTT,CASAGRNTGELFF
TRBJ2-1,16,-,few,TRBV7-2,TGTGCCAGCAGCGGGAAGGACAGAATCTCCTACAATGAGCAGTTCTTC,CASSGKDRISYNEQFF
TRBJ2-3,13,-,few,TRBV24-1,TGTGCCACCACGGATACAGGGACAGATACGCAGTATTTT,CATTDTGTDTQYF
TRBJ2-7,12,TRBD2,few,TRBV20-1,TGCAGTGCTCAGCGGGAGTGGGCCGAGCAGTACTTC,CSAQREWAEQYF
TRBJ2-7,13,-,-,TRBV6-1,TGTGCCAGCAGTGAACGACAGGACTACGAGCAGTACTTC,CASSERQDYEQYF
TRBJ2-1,14,-,-,TRBV12-3/TRBV12-4,TGTGCCAGCAGTTTTACCGCAGGGTGGGATGAGCAGTTCTTC,CASSFTAGWDEQFF
TRBJ1-3,16,-,-,TRBV20-1,TGCAGTGCTTCTTCAACAGGTCCCGTCTCTGGAAACACCATATATTTT,CSASSTGPVSGNTIYF
TRBJ2-2,15,-,many,TRBV14,TGTGCCAGCAGCATAAGGACAGTGAACACCGGGGAGCTGTTTTTT,CASSIRTVNTGELFF
TRBJ2-5,16,TRBD2,-,TRBV7-2,TGTGCCAGCAGCCAACCTCCCCGACTAGCGGGGGAGACCCAGTACTTC,CASSQPPRLAGETQYF
TRBJ1-1,15,-,many,TRBV5-1,TGCGCCAGCAGCTTGGAACAGGCGGCGAACACTGAAGCTTTCTTT,CASSLEQAANTEAFF
TRBJ1-2,13,-,-,TRBV12-3/TRBV12-4,TGTGCCAGCAGTCACACGGACAACTATGGCTACACCTTC,CASSHTDNYGYTF
TRBJ2-1,17,-,few,TRBV5-4,TGTGCCAGCAGCTCCTCCCCCGGGGGGCCCTCCTACAATGAGCAGTTCTTC,CASSSSPGGPSYNEQFF
TRBJ2-3,17,TRBD2,-,TRBV7-6,TGTGCCAGCAGCTTAGCGCTACTAGCGGGAACAGCAGATACGCAGTATTTT,CASSLALLAGTADTQYF
TRBJ2-1,15,TRBD2,few,TRBV28,TGTGCCAGCAGTACGACCCCCGGACTAGACAATGAGCAGTTCTTC,CASSTTPGLDNEQFF
TRBJ2-2,15,-,many,TRBV5-4,TGTGCCAGCAGCTTGGGGGGTCGCGGGACCGGGGAGCTGTTTTTT,CASSLGGRGTGELFF
TRBJ2-1,14,-,-,TRBV10-3,TGTGCCATCAGTGAGTCTAGTAAATACAATGAGCAGTTCTTC,CAISESSKYNEQFF
TRBJ2-1,11,-,-,TRBV24-1,TGTGCCACCAGACACTACAATGAGCAGTTCTTC,CATRHYNEQFF
TRBJ1-1,14,-,few,TRBV25-1,TGTGCCAGCAGTGAAGACAGGCTTTTCACTGAAGCTTTCTTT,CASSEDRLFTEAFF
TRBJ2-1,13,-,-,TRBV20-1,TGCAGTGCTGGAGAGGGGACGTACAATGAGCAGTTCTTC,CSAGEGTYNEQFF
TRBJ1-2,13,-,few,TRBV20-1,TGCAGTGCCGAATGGGGACGGAGCTTGGGCTACACCTTC,CSAEWGRSLGYTF
TRBJ2-5,16,-,-,TRBV4-3,TGCGCCAGCAGCCAAGGACACCCTAGCTTGGGAGAGACCCAGTACTTC,CASSQGHPSLGETQYF
TRBJ2-1,15,-,-,TRBV24-1,TGTGCCACCAGTGATTGGGGTTTGGGTAACAGTGAGCAGTTCTTC,CATSDWGLGNSEQFF
TRBJ2-5,14,-,-,TRBV4-3,TGCGCCAGCAGCCAAGATGCACGGGGAGAGACCCAGTACTTC,CASSQDARGETQYF
TRBJ1-1,13,TRBD1,-,TRBV10-3,TGTGCCATCAGGGACAGGGCGATGACTGAAGCTTTCTTT,CAIRDRAMTEAFF
TRBJ2-4,16,TRBD2,few,TRBV4-2,TGTGCCAGCAGCCAAGGACTAAATGGGGGGGAAAACATTCAGTACTTC,CASSQGLNGGENIQYF
TRBJ1-2,15,-,few,TRBV11-2,TGTGCCAGCAGCTTAGTGGTCAGGCCGGCGGGTGGCTACACCTTC,CASSLVVRPAGGYTF